Below, 25 T cell receptor beta chains from the same sample are listed, as sequenced in a study of control samples from healthy donors and cancer patients (dated by TCRdb to the early 2020s). Library prep was done by the immunoSEQ multiplex PCR assay. The table was pulled from immuneACCESS by TCRdb, which kept in-frame rearrangements only. Such tables lose some clones; where checked, under half of the loss comes from unresolved V genes, and the rest has no known cause. This sample holds 25,000 to 35,000 clones; about nine tenths were observed only once. The ten biggest clones cover more than 10% of the sample. Input material: PBMCs. The receptors here all came from a middle-aged man with lung cancer.

Turning to this clone: One junction end does not reproduce the germline sequence, and a read error may be involved. The chain is built from TRBV19 and TRBJ2-7, with 10 bases identical to TRBD1. This CDR3 comprises 16 residues. CDR1 and CDR2 from the germline V gene are LNHDA and SQIVND (reference sequence). DNA for the CDR3: TGTGCCAGTAGTCCTCCCGCGGGGACAGGGGCCATAATCTTCGTCTTC. Protein sequence: CASSPPAGTGAIIFVF. Looking up the rest from reference TRBV19 and TRBJ2-7 gives the full variable domain: DGGITQSPKYLFRKEGQNVTLSCEQNLNHDAMYWYRQDPGQGLRLIYYSQIVNDFQKGDIAEGYSVSREKKESFPLTVTSAQKNPTAFYLCASSPPAGTGAIIFVFGPGTRLTVT.

The chain employs TRBV7-6 and TRBJ2-3; 12 bases map to TRBD2. J lost 2 bases, V lost 3 bases, and 3 bases had no gene match. Per the germline V gene, CDR1 is SGHVS and CDR2 is FNYEAQ. The CDR3 extends over 16 amino acids. CDR3 loop: CASSFTSGGLTDTQYF. CDR3 DNA: TGTGCCAGCAGCTTTACTAGCGGGGGGCTCACAGATACGCAGTATTTT.

The chain employs TRBV18 and TRBJ1-5, with D hard to call. In germline, CDR1 is KGHSH, CDR2 LQKENI. This CDR3 has 15 amino acids. Trimming removed 3 bases at V and 0 bases at J, with 9 bases between. This CDR3 is CASSPEQNSNQPQHF. Written as DNA, the CDR3 is TGTGCCAGCTCACCGGAACAGAATAGCAATCAGCCCCAGCATTTT.

CDR3 DNA sequence: TGTGCCAGCAGTGAAAGAAAGAATCAGCCCCAGCATTTT. Translation gives CASSERKNQPQHF. The chain joins TRBV6-1 to TRBJ1-5; D call uncertain. V lost 2 bases, J lost 4 bases, and 6 bases lay in between. The length of the CDR3 is 13 residues. CDR1 and CDR2 from the germline V gene are MNHNS and SASEGT.

A single count supports this clone. The rearrangement uses TRBV2 and TRBJ1-1; maybe TRBD1 (5 bases). This CDR3 is 15 amino acids long. The germline V gene encodes CDR1 SNHLY and CDR2 FYNNEI. V lost 3 bases to trimming and J lost 1 base, with 12 bases between them. CDR3 nucleotides: TGTGCCAGCAGTGAGGGGGGTGGGCCGAACACTGAAGCTTTCTTT. Translation: CASSEGGGPNTEAFF.

The chain has TRBV3-1 (or the pseudogene TRBV3-2) and TRBJ1-4, with TRBD1 as a possible D gene (5 bases). The length of the CDR3 is 11 residues. Deletions cut 3 bases from V and 11 bases from J, with 7 bases between. The germline CDR1 and CDR2 sequences are LGHDT and YNNKEL (reference sequence). This chain's CDR3 is CASSQGGKLFF. In nucleotides, the CDR3 is TGTGCCAGCAGCCAGGGGGGGAAACTGTTTTTT.

This clone was picked up one time. The chain joins TRBV9 to TRBJ1-4, with D unclear. The CDR3 runs 17 residues. Trimming took off 0 bases at V and 0 bases at J, with 12 bases between the two ends. Germline V gives CDR1 SGDLS, CDR2 YYNGEE. The DNA for the CDR3 is TGTGCCAGCAGCGTAGCAATGGCACCGCCAACTAATGAAAAACTGTTTTTT. It yields the protein CASSVAMAPPTNEKLFF.

The chain recombines TRBV9 with TRBJ1-2; no firm D call. V was pared by 0 bases and J by 7 bases, with 13 bases between. Per germline, CDR1 SGDLS and CDR2 YYNGEE. CDR3 length: 14 amino acids. The CDR3 is CASSVGIGRSGYTF. In DNA form, the CDR3 reads TGTGCCAGCAGCGTAGGTATAGGGAGATCTGGCTACACCTTC.

The chain carries TRBV5-5 and TRBJ2-5; 7 bases align to TRBD1. CDR1 is SGHKS, CDR2 YYEKEE, per germline (reference sequence). After removal of 9 bases from V and 4 bases from J, the junction contained 9 bases not matched to a gene. The CDR3 runs to 13 residues. The CDR3 here is CATKTGQGETQYF. CDR3 sequence (DNA): TGTGCCACCAAGACAGGGCAAGGAGAGACCCAGTACTTC. Complete variable domain (other parts from reference TRBV5-5 and TRBJ2-5): DAGVTQSPTHLIKTRGQQVTLRCSPISGHKSVSWYQQVLGQGPQFIFQYYEKEERGRGNFPDRFSARQFPNYSSELNVNALLLGDSALYLCATKTGQGETQYFGPGTRLLVL.

The chain joins TRBV4-1 to TRBJ1-4; D is possibly TRBD1 (5 bases). V was shortened by 2 bases and J by 7 bases, with 14 bases between the two germline ends. There are 15 residues in the CDR3. Germline V lookup: CDR1 MGHRA, CDR2 YSYEKL. The CDR3 region has the DNA TGCGCCAGCAGCCAATCATGGGATGGGGGTGAAAAACTGTTTTTT. Its protein product is CASSQSWDGGEKLFF.

The chain uses TRBV7-2 and TRBJ2-1, with D unclear. CDR3 length: 14 residues. V was cut by 3 bases and J by 4 bases, with 10 bases left in between. Germline-derived CDR1 and CDR2 are SGHTA and FQGNSA. Written as DNA, the CDR3 is TGTGCCAGCAGCTTCAGGACGGTATACAATGAGCAGTTCTTC. Its protein is CASSFRTVYNEQFF.

The chain joins TRBV28 to TRBJ1-6; D is ambiguous. This CDR3 is built from 15 residues. The V gene's germline CDR1 is MDHEN and CDR2 SYDVKM. The ends were cut back, 4 bases at V and 3 bases at J, with 10 bases in the middle. CDR3 sequence: CASSYRGFYNSPLHF. DNA for the CDR3: TGTGCCAGCAGTTACAGAGGGTTCTATAATTCACCCCTCCACTTT.

The chain carries TRBV28 and TRBJ1-3; D not resolved. CDR1 and CDR2 from the germline V gene are MDHEN and SYDVKM. V dropped 1 base and J dropped 4 bases, with 8 bases sitting between them. The CDR3 is made up of 14 amino acids. The CDR3 DNA is TGTGCCAGCAGTTTATCCGAAGCCGGAAACACCATATATTTT. Translating gives CASSLSEAGNTIYF.

The genes are TRBV2 and TRBJ2-5; perhaps TRBD1 as D (6 bases). The CDR3 runs 13 residues. V lost 6 bases and J 4 bases, leaving 12 bases between the germline ends. Germline-derived CDR1 and CDR2 are SNHLY and FYNNEI. The CDR3 is CASSLMGAETQYF. In nucleotides, the CDR3 is TGTGCCAGCAGCCTGATGGGGGCAGAGACCCAGTACTTC.

Comments on this clone: This sample includes further DNA sequences coding for the same CDR3. This chain joins TRBV25-1 and TRBJ1-2; TRBD1 matches 9 bases. The CDR3 is made up of 14 amino acids. Germline V lookup: CDR1 MGHDK, CDR2 SYGVNS. J was trimmed by 2 bases and V by 3 bases; bases with no gene match: 1. CDR3 protein: CASSDGQGNYGYTF. The CDR3 nucleotides read TGTGCCAGCAGTGACGGACAGGGGAACTATGGCTACACCTTC.

Comment on this clone: A read error may account for a junction end that differs from germline. This chain connects TRBV7-7 to TRBJ2-7; D possibly corresponds to TRBD2 (6 bases). CDR1 SSHAT and CDR2 FNYEAQ come from the germline V gene (reference sequence). This CDR3 is 13 amino acids long. The CDR3 is CASSLTGSGEQYF. Written as DNA, the CDR3 is TGTGCTAGCAGCTTAACGGGTAGCGGCGAGCAGTACTTC.

The chain employs TRBV30 and TRBJ2-1, with TRBD2 identical over 11 bases. Germline lookup yields CDR1 GTSNPN and CDR2 SVGIG (reference sequence). The J segment lost 12 bases and the V segment lost 2 bases, leaving 18 bases of the junction unmatched. The CDR3 has 17 residues. The CDR3 coding sequence is TGTGCCTGGAGTCTGGCAAAGCTAGCGGGGGGCCTTGTTTGGCAGTTCTTC. It specifies CAWSLAKLAGGLVWQFF.

The CDR3 region is CASSGQTGGNTIYF. The CDR3, as DNA: TGTGCCAGCAGCGGACAGACAGGGGGAAACACCATATATTTT. The chain carries TRBV9 and TRBJ1-3, with 7 positions matching TRBD1. Germline V gene lookup returns CDR1 SGDLS and CDR2 YYNGEE. The length of the CDR3 is 14 residues. V was pared by 3 bases and J by 4 bases, with 4 bases of the junction left unmatched.

J is TRBJ2-7 and V is TRBV14; tentatively, D is TRBD1 (5 bases). CDR3 size: 16 residues. With 3 bases removed from V and 5 bases from J, the gap between germline ends came to 20 bases. From germline, CDR1 is SGHDN and CDR2 FVKESK. This CDR3 is CASSQQRTWGSDEQYF. The DNA of the CDR3 is TGTGCCAGCAGCCAGCAAAGGACATGGGGATCGGACGAGCAGTACTTC.

The chain uses TRBV4-1 and TRBJ2-7; TRBD2 matches at 9 bases. CDR3 size: 15 residues. CDR1 is MGHRA, CDR2 YSYEKL, per germline. J lost 6 bases, V lost 0 bases, and 6 bases had no gene match. CDR3 protein: CASSQEFAGGPEQYF. The CDR3 bases are TGCGCCAGCAGCCAAGAGTTTGCGGGGGGGCCCGAGCAGTACTTC.

The J gene is TRBJ2-3, the V gene TRBV6-5, with D possibly being TRBD2 (6 bases). V was cut by 8 bases and J by 5 bases, with 17 bases left in between. The CDR3 has 14 amino acids. The germline gives CDR1 MNHEY, CDR2 SVGAGI. CDR3 nucleotide sequence: TGTGCCAGCTCGAGGGCGGGGCCCGGAGATACGCAGTATTTT. It is translated as CASSRAGPGDTQYF.

The chain recombines TRBV5-1 with TRBJ2-2, with D perhaps TRBD1 or TRBD2 (6 bases each). V was trimmed by 0 bases and J by 4 bases, leaving 16 bases between them. The CDR3 length is 17 residues. Per germline, CDR1 SGHRS and CDR2 YFSETQ. CDR3 sequence: CASSLGKRGGTTGELFF. The CDR3 DNA is TGCGCCAGCAGCTTGGGGAAAAGAGGGGGGACCACCGGGGAGCTGTTTTTT.

This chain connects TRBV6-5 to TRBJ2-2; 8 nucleotides match TRBD1. This CDR3 has 14 residues. V shed 6 bases, J shed 7 bases, and the junction held 7 bases outside the gene matches. Germline CDR1 and CDR2: MNHEY and SVGAGI. Here the CDR3 reads CASRRGQVIGELFF. CDR3 in DNA: TGTGCCAGCAGACGGGGACAGGTCATCGGGGAGCTGTTTTTT.

The V and J genes are TRBV7-9 and TRBJ2-2, with D unresolved. The CDR3 length is 14 residues. CDR1 and CDR2 (germline): SEHNR, FQNEAQ (reference sequence). The germline V and J ends were trimmed by 0 bases and 7 bases, with 9 bases remaining between them. The chain's CDR3 is CASSLAVMGGELFF. The CDR3 nucleotides are TGTGCCAGCAGCTTAGCGGTTATGGGCGGGGAGCTGTTTTTT.

CDR3 DNA: TGTGCCAGCAGTAGGGATACAGGGGGCTCGGCTTTCTTT. As protein: CASSRDTGGSAFF. The genes are TRBV6-2 or TRBV6-3 and TRBJ1-1; 9 nucleotides align to TRBD1. Germline V gene data show CDR1 as MNHEY and CDR2 as SVGEGT. The V and J ends lost 5 bases and 11 bases, in that order; junction bases with no gene match: 9. The CDR3 has 13 amino acids.